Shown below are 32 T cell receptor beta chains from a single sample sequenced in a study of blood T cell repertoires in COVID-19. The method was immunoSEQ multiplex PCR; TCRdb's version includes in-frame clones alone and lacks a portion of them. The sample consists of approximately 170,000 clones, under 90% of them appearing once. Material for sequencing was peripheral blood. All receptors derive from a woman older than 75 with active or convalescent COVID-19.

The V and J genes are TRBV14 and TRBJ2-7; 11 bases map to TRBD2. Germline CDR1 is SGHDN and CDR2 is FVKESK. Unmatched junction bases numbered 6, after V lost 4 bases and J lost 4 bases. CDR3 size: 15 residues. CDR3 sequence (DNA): TGTGCCAGCAGCCCGACTAGCGGGACGCTTTACGAGCAGTACTTC. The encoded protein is CASSPTSGTLYEQYF.

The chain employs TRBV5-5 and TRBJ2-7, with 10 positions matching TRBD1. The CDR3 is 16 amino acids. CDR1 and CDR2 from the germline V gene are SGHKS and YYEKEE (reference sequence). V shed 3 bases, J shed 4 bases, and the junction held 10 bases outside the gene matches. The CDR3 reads CASSYAGTGDAYEQYF. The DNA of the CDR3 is TGTGCCAGCAGCTACGCCGGGACAGGGGACGCGTACGAGCAGTACTTC.

DNA of the CDR3: TGTGCCAGCAGTTTATCGGCAGGGGGGGGCTACACCTTC. The encoded protein is CASSLSAGGGYTF. The chain combines TRBV12-3 or TRBV12-4 with TRBJ1-2; 7 bases map to TRBD1. V was clipped by 2 bases and J by 8 bases; unmatched bases: 5. This CDR3 comprises 13 residues.

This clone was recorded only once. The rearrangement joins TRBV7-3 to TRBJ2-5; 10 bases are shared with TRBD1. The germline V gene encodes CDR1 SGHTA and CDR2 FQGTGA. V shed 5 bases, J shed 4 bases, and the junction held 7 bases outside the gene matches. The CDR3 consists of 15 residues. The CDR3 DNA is TGTGCCAGCAGCCTGGGACAGGGGATAGGAGAGACCCAGTACTTC. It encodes CASSLGQGIGETQYF.

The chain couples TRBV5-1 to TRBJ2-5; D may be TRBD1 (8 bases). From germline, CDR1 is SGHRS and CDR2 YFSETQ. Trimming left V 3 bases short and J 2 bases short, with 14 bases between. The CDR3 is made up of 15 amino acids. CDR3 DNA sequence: TGCGCCAGCAGCTCAACAGGGGGGGCTCAAGAGACCCAGTACTTC. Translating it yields CASSSTGGAQETQYF.

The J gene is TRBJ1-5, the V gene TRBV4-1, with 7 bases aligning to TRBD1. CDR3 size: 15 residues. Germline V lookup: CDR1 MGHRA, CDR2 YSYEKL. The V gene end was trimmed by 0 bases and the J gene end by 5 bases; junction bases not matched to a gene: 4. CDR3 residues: CASSQDGTGDQPQHF. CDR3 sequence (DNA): TGCGCCAGCAGCCAAGATGGTACAGGGGATCAGCCCCAGCATTTT.

CDR3 sequence: CASSPGQGDTEAFF. The CDR3 region has the DNA TGTGCCAGCAGCCCCGGCCAGGGCGACACTGAAGCTTTCTTT. This chain connects TRBV28 to TRBJ1-1, with D possibly TRBD1 on 5 matching bases. The V gene's germline CDR1 is MDHEN and CDR2 SYDVKM. The length of the CDR3 is 14 residues. Trimming removed 6 bases at V and 3 bases at J, with 14 bases between.

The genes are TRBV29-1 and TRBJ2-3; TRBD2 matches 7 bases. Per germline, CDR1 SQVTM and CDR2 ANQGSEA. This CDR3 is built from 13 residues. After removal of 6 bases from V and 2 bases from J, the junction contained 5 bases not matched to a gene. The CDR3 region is CSVTGGITDTQYF. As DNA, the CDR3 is TGCAGCGTCACCGGGGGGATCACAGATACGCAGTATTTT.

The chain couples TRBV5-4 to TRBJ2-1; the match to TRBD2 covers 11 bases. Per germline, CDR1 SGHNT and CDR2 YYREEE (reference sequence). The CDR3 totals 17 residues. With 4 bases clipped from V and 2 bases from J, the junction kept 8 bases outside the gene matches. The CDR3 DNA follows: TGTGCCAGCAGCCGAAGGACTAGCGGGCGTACCTACAATGAGCAGTTCTTC. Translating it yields CASSRRTSGRTYNEQFF.

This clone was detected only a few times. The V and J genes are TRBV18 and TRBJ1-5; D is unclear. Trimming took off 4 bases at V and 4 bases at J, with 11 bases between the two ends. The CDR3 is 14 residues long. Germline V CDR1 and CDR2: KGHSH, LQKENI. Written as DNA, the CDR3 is TGTGCCAGCTCACTCGGCGGCGGGAATCAGCCCCAGCATTTT. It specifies CASSLGGGNQPQHF.

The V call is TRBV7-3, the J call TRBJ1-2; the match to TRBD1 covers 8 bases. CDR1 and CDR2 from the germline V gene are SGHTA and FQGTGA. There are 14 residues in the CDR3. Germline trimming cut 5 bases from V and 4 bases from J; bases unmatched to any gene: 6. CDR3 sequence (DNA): TGTGCCAGCAGCCGGAACGGACAGGGCTATGGCTACACCTTC. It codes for CASSRNGQGYGYTF.

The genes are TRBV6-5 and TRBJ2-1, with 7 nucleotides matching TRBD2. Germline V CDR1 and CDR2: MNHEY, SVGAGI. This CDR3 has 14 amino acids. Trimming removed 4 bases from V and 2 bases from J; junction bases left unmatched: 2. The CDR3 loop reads CASSSGTTYNEQFF. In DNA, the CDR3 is TGTGCCAGCAGTTCCGGGACTACCTACAATGAGCAGTTCTTC.

The CDR3 protein is CASSSLAGGRQTQYF. In DNA form, the CDR3 reads TGTGCCAGCAGCTCACTAGCGGGAGGGCGACAGACCCAGTACTTC. This chain connects TRBV5-5 to TRBJ2-5; 13 nucleotides line up with TRBD2. Germline values: CDR1 SGHKS, CDR2 YYEKEE (reference sequence). After removal of 3 bases from V and 6 bases from J, the junction contained 5 bases not matched to a gene. This CDR3 is built from 15 residues.

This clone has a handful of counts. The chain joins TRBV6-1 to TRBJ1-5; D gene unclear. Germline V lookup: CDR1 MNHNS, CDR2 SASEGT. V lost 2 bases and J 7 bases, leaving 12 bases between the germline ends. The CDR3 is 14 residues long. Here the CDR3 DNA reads TGTGCCAGCAGTGAAATTGGCGGGAGCCAGCCCCAGCATTTT. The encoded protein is CASSEIGGSQPQHF.

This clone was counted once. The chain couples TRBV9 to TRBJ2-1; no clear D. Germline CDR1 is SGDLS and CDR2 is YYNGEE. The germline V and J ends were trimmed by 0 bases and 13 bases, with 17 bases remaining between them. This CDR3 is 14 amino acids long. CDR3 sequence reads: CASSVGSRWQKQFF. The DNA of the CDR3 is TGTGCCAGCAGCGTAGGGTCCAGATGGCAGAAACAGTTCTTC. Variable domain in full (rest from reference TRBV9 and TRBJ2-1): DSGVTQTPKHLITATGQRVTLRCSPRSGDLSVYWYQQSLDQGLQFLIQYYNGEERAKGNILERFSAQQFPDLHSELNLSSLELGDSALYFCASSVGSRWQKQFFGPGTRLTVL.

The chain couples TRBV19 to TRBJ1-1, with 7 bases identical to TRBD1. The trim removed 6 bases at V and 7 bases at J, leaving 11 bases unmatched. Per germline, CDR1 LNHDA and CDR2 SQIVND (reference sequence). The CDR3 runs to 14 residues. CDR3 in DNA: TGTGCCAGTAGCAGGGGCAGGGGGTATGATGAAGCTTTCTTT. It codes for CASSRGRGYDEAFF.

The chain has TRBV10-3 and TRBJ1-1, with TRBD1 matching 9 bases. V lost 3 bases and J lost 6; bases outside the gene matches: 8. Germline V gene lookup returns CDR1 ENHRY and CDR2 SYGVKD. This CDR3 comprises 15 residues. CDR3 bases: TGTGCCATCAGTGAAGCACAGGGGGCGAGGGCTGAAGCTTTCTTT. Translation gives CAISEAQGARAEAFF.

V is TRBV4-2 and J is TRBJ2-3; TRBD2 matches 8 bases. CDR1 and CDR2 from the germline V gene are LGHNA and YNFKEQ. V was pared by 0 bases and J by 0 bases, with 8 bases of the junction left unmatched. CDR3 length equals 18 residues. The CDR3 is CASSQDNLLAVSTDTQYF. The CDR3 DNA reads TGTGCCAGCAGCCAAGATAATCTACTAGCGGTTAGCACAGATACGCAGTATTTT.

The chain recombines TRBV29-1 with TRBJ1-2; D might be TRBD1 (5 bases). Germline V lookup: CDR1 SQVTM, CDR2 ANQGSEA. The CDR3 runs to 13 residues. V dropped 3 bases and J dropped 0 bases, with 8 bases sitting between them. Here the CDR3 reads CSVEDKANYGYTF. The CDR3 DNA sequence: TGCAGCGTTGAGGACAAAGCTAACTATGGCTACACCTTC.

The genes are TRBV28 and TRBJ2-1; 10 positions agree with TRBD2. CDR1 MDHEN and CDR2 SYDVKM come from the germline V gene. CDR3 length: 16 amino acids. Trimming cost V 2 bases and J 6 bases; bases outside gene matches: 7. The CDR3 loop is CASSLPGLAVLNEQFF. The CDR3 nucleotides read TGTGCCAGCAGTTTACCCGGACTAGCGGTCCTCAATGAGCAGTTCTTC. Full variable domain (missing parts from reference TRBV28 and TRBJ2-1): DVKVTQSSRYLVKRTGEKVFLECVQDMDHENMFWYRQDPGLGLRLIYFSYDVKMKEKGDIPEGYSVSREKKERFSLILESASTNQTSMYLCASSLPGLAVLNEQFFGPGTRLTVL.

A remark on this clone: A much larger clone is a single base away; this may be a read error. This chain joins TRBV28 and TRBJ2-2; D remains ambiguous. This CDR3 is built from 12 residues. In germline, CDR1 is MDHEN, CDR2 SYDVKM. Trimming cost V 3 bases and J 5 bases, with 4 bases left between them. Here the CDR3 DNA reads TGTGCCAGCAGTTTGGCTACCGGGGAGCTGTTTTTT. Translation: CASSLATGELFF. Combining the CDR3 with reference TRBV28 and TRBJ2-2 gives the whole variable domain DVKVTQSSRYLVKRTGEKVFLECVQDMDHENMFWYRQDPGLGLRLIYFSYDVKMKEKGDIPEGYSVSREKKERFSLILESASTNQTSMYLCASSLATGELFFGEGSRLTVL.

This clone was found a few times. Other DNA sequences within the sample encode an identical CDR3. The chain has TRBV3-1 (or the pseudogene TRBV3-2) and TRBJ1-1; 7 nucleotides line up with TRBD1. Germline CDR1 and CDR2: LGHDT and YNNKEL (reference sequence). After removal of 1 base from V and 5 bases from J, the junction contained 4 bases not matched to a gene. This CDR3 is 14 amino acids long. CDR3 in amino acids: CASSQVQGGTEAFF. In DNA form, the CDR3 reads TGTGCCAGCAGCCAAGTGCAGGGGGGAACTGAAGCTTTCTTT.

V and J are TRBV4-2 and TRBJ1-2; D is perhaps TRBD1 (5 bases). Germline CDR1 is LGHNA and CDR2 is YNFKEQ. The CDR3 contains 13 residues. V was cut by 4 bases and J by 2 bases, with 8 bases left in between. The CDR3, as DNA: TGTGCCAGCAGCCCGGAGGGGAACTATGGCTACACCTTC. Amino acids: CASSPEGNYGYTF.

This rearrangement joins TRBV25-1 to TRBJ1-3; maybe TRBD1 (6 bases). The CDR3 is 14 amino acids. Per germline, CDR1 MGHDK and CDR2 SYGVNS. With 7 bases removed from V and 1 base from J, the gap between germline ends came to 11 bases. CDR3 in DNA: TGTGCCAGCACCGCCGGGACATCTGGAAACACCATATATTTT. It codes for CASTAGTSGNTIYF.

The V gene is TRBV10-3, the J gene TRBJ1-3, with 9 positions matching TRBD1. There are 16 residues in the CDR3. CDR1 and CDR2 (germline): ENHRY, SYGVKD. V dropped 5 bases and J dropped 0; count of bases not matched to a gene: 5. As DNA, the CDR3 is TGTGCCATCAGTAGGACAGGGGAACTCTCTGGAAACACCATATATTTT. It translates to CAISRTGELSGNTIYF.

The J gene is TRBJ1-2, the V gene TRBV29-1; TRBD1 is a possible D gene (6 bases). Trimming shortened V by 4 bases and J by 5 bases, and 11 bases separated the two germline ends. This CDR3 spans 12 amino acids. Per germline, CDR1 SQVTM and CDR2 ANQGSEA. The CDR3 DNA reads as TGCAGCGTTGTGAAACAGGGTTATGGCTACACCTTC. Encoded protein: CSVVKQGYGYTF.

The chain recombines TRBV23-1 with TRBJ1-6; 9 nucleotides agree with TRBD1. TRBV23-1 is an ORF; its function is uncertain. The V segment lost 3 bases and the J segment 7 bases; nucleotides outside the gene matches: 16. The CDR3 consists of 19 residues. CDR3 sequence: CASSHLTRDRAPGNSPLHF. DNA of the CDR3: TGCGCCAGCAGTCACCTAACCCGGGACAGGGCCCCAGGGAATTCACCCCTCCACTTT.

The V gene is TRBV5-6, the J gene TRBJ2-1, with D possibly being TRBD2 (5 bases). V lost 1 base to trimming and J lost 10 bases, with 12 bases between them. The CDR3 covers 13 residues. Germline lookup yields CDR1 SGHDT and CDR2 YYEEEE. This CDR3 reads CASSLRGVGEQFF. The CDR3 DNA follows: TGTGCCAGCAGCTTGCGGGGAGTTGGGGAGCAGTTCTTC.

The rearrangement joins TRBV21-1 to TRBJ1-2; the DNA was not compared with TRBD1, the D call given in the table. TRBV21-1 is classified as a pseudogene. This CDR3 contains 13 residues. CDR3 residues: CASSKIQNYGYTF. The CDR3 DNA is TGTGCCAGCAGCAAAATACAGAACTATGGCTACACCTTC.

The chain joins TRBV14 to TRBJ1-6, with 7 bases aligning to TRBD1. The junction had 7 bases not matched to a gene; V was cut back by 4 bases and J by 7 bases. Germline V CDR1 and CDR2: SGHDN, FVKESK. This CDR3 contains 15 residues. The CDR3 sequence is CASSPRRQGNSPLHF. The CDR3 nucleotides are TGTGCCAGCAGCCCTCGAAGACAGGGAAATTCACCCCTCCACTTT.

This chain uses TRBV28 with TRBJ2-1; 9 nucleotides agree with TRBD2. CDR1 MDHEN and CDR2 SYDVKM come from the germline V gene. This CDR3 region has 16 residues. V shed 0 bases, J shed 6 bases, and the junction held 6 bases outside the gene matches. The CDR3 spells CASSLWSSGRTNEQFF. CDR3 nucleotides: TGTGCCAGCAGTTTATGGTCCAGCGGGAGGACCAATGAGCAGTTCTTC.

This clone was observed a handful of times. The CDR3 spells CATSIELGHNEKLFF. Here the CDR3 DNA reads TGTGCCACCAGCATAGAGCTAGGACATAATGAAAAACTGTTTTTT. The gene calls are TRBV15 and TRBJ1-4, with D perhaps matching TRBD1 (5 bases). This CDR3 is built from 15 residues. The V end was cut by 4 bases, the J end by 4 bases, with 13 bases between. Germline CDR1 reads LNHNV; CDR2 reads YYDKDF (reference sequence).